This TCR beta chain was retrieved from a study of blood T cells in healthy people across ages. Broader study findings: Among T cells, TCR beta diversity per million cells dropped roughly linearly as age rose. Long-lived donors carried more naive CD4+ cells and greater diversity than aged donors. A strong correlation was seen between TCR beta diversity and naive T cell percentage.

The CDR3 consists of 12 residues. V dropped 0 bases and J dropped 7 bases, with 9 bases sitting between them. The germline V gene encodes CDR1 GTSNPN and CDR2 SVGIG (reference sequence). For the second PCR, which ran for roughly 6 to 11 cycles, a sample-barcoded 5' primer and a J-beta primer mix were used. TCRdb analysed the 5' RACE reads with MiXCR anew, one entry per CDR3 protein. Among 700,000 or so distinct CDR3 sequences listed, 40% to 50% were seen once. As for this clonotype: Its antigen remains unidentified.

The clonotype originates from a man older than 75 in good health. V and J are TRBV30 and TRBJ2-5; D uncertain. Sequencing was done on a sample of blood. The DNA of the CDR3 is TGTGCCTGGAGTGTACAAGGATGGACCCAGTACTTC. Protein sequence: CAWSVQGWTQYF.